This is a list of T cell receptor beta chains from one sample in a study of CD8+CD57+ T cells in acquired aplastic anemia. One entry per CDR3 protein results from TCRdb running MiXCR on the reads. The repertoire includes 150,000 to 200,000 distinct CDR3 sequences, roughly 63% of them detected once, and 45% sits in the top ten. Sequenced material: sorted CD4+, CD8+, or CD8+CD57+ T cells (not recorded which) from PBMCs. These receptors all come from a human donor in good health. CDR3s include the opening cysteine and the closing phenylalanine or tryptophan. Each record gives: V gene, J gene, clone size, D gene, CDR3 protein, CDR3 DNA. A D gene is named only where the DNA matches it firmly. The size of a clone is reported for some rows only, either as once, few or many, or as a class for expanded clones.

v_call: TRBV14; j_call: TRBJ1-6; clone_size: few; d_call: TRBD1; cdr3_aa: CASSPGQENSPLHF; cdr3_nt: TGTGCCAGCAGCCCGGGACAGGAGAATTCACCCCTCCACTTT
v_call: TRBV20-1; j_call: TRBJ2-7; clone_size: once; d_call: .; cdr3_aa: CSAPVHRGTYEQYF; cdr3_nt: TGCAGTGCTCCCGTTCACCGGGGTACTTACGAGCAGTACTTC
v_call: TRBV7-9; j_call: TRBJ2-7; clone_size: .; d_call: .; cdr3_aa: CASSVGQFYEQYF; cdr3_nt: TGTGCCAGCAGCGTTGGACAATTCTACGAGCAGTACTTC
v_call: TRBV5-1; j_call: TRBJ2-6; clone_size: .; d_call: TRBD1; cdr3_aa: CASSLNPGQPSGANVLTF; cdr3_nt: TGCGCCAGCAGCTTAAATCCGGGACAGCCCTCTGGGGCCAACGTCCTGACTTTC
v_call: TRBV7-9; j_call: TRBJ2-7; clone_size: many; d_call: .; cdr3_aa: CASSWESGEQYF; cdr3_nt: TGTGCCAGCAGTTGGGAATCGGGCGAGCAGTACTTC
v_call: TRBV2; j_call: TRBJ2-5; clone_size: once; d_call: TRBD2; cdr3_aa: CASSEYGWRGGFETQYF; cdr3_nt: TGTGCCAGCAGTGAATATGGTTGGCGGGGGGGATTTGAGACCCAGTACTTC
v_call: TRBV20-1; j_call: TRBJ2-3; clone_size: .; d_call: TRBD2; cdr3_aa: CSVRLAGSPDTQYF; cdr3_nt: TGCAGTGTTAGACTAGCGGGATCCCCAGATACGCAGTATTTT
v_call: TRBV7-8; j_call: TRBJ2-3; clone_size: .; d_call: TRBD1; cdr3_aa: CASSSLRQGDRTDTQYF; cdr3_nt: TGTGCCAGCAGCTCCCTAAGACAGGGAGACCGCACAGATACGCAGTATTTT
v_call: TRBV7-8; j_call: TRBJ2-5; clone_size: few; d_call: .; cdr3_aa: CASSLDSWGQETQYF; cdr3_nt: TGTGCCAGCAGCTTAGATTCCTGGGGCCAAGAGACCCAGTACTTC
v_call: TRBV6-5; j_call: TRBJ2-5; clone_size: many; d_call: TRBD1; cdr3_aa: CASSSEDREETQYF; cdr3_nt: TGTGCCAGCAGTTCCGAGGACAGGGAAGAGACCCAGTACTTC
v_call: TRBV3-1; j_call: TRBJ2-7; clone_size: .; d_call: .; cdr3_aa: CASSHFLGDYEQYF; cdr3_nt: TGTGCCAGCAGCCACTTTCTGGGGGACTACGAGCAGTACTTC
v_call: TRBV7-9; j_call: TRBJ2-3; clone_size: .; d_call: TRBD2; cdr3_aa: CASSSLAGGSDTQYF; cdr3_nt: TGTGCCAGCAGCTCGCTAGCGGGGGGTTCAGATACGCAGTATTTT
v_call: TRBV5-5; j_call: TRBJ1-2; clone_size: .; d_call: .; cdr3_aa: CASSLTGTSHGYTF; cdr3_nt: TGTGCCAGCAGCTTAACCGGGACATCCCATGGCTACACCTTC
v_call: TRBV6-6; j_call: TRBJ2-2; clone_size: .; d_call: TRBD2; cdr3_aa: CASSYSTLAGNTGELFF; cdr3_nt: TGTGCCAGCAGTTACTCGACTCTAGCGGGAAACACCGGGGAGCTGTTTTTT
v_call: TRBV5-1; j_call: TRBJ2-1; clone_size: many; d_call: .; cdr3_aa: CASSFTDRSSYNEQFF; cdr3_nt: TGCGCCAGCAGCTTTACTGACAGAAGCTCCTACAATGAGCAGTTCTTC
v_call: TRBV7-2; j_call: TRBJ2-2; clone_size: .; d_call: .; cdr3_aa: CASSLGRVGGELFF; cdr3_nt: TGTGCCAGCAGCCTTGGTAGGGTGGGCGGGGAGCTGTTTTTT
v_call: TRBV12-3/TRBV12-4; j_call: TRBJ1-1; clone_size: .; d_call: .; cdr3_aa: CASSFSQGMNTEAFF; cdr3_nt: TGTGCCAGCAGTTTTAGCCAGGGAATGAACACTGAAGCTTTCTTT
v_call: TRBV20-1; j_call: TRBJ2-1; clone_size: .; d_call: TRBD2; cdr3_aa: CSTSGSGYNEQFF; cdr3_nt: TGCAGTACAAGCGGGAGTGGTTACAATGAGCAGTTCTTC
v_call: TRBV25-1; j_call: TRBJ2-7; clone_size: .; d_call: .; cdr3_aa: CASSSQGTLEQYF; cdr3_nt: TGTGCCAGCAGTTCGCAGGGCACCCTCGAGCAGTACTTC
v_call: TRBV5-1; j_call: TRBJ2-7; clone_size: .; d_call: .; cdr3_aa: CASSLAETETYEQYF; cdr3_nt: TGCGCCAGCAGCTTGGCCGAGACAGAGACCTACGAGCAGTACTTC
v_call: TRBV29-1; j_call: TRBJ1-2; clone_size: .; d_call: TRBD1; cdr3_aa: CSVPPGQSNYGYTF; cdr3_nt: TGCAGCGTCCCTCCGGGACAGAGTAACTATGGCTACACCTTC
v_call: TRBV9; j_call: TRBJ2-7; clone_size: many; d_call: TRBD2; cdr3_aa: CASSVGTSGSNEQYF; cdr3_nt: TGTGCCAGCAGCGTAGGAACTAGCGGGAGCAACGAGCAGTACTTC
v_call: TRBV6-2/TRBV6-3; j_call: TRBJ1-1; clone_size: many; d_call: .; cdr3_aa: CASSYGTEAFF; cdr3_nt: TGTGCCAGCAGTTACGGGACTGAAGCTTTCTTT
v_call: TRBV10-3; j_call: TRBJ1-2; clone_size: .; d_call: TRBD1; cdr3_aa: CAISDAQDRGLKGYGYTF; cdr3_nt: TGTGCCATCAGTGACGCTCAGGACAGGGGGCTGAAAGGCTATGGCTACACCTTC
v_call: TRBV7-9; j_call: TRBJ1-2; clone_size: few; d_call: TRBD1; cdr3_aa: CASSLAGQGLYGYTF; cdr3_nt: TGTGCCAGCAGCTTAGCCGGACAGGGTCTCTATGGCTACACCTTC
v_call: TRBV7-3; j_call: TRBJ1-4; clone_size: .; d_call: TRBD1; cdr3_aa: CASSFHEQGDDNEKLFF; cdr3_nt: TGTGCCAGCAGCTTCCACGAACAGGGGGACGATAATGAAAAACTGTTTTTT
v_call: TRBV10-3; j_call: TRBJ2-7; clone_size: .; d_call: .; cdr3_aa: CAINFSPAYEQYF; cdr3_nt: TGTGCCATCAATTTCTCGCCGGCCTACGAGCAGTACTTC
v_call: TRBV25-1; j_call: TRBJ2-1; clone_size: many; d_call: TRBD2; cdr3_aa: CASSEGSSGTNEQFF; cdr3_nt: TGTGCCAGCAGTGAAGGTTCTAGCGGGACGAATGAGCAGTTCTTC
v_call: TRBV24-1; j_call: TRBJ1-1; clone_size: once; d_call: TRBD1; cdr3_aa: CATSGAGGGTEAFF; cdr3_nt: TGTGCCACCAGCGGGGCAGGGGGTGGGACTGAAGCTTTCTTT
v_call: TRBV6-1; j_call: TRBJ1-2; clone_size: .; d_call: .; cdr3_aa: CASIPGDWAGYTF; cdr3_nt: TGTGCCAGCATTCCAGGGGACTGGGCTGGCTACACCTTC
v_call: TRBV9; j_call: TRBJ1-1; clone_size: .; d_call: TRBD1; cdr3_aa: CASSTGQGFATEAFF; cdr3_nt: TGTGCCAGCAGCACGGGACAGGGGTTCGCCACTGAAGCTTTCTTT
v_call: TRBV6-1; j_call: TRBJ1-2; clone_size: .; d_call: TRBD1; cdr3_aa: CASSRWGTGERYTF; cdr3_nt: TGTGCCAGCAGCCGATGGGGGACAGGGGAGCGCTACACCTTC
v_call: TRBV10-3; j_call: TRBJ1-1; clone_size: .; d_call: .; cdr3_aa: CAIQGTGTEAFF; cdr3_nt: TGTGCCATCCAGGGGACGGGCACTGAAGCTTTCTTT
v_call: TRBV25-1; j_call: TRBJ2-1; clone_size: once; d_call: TRBD1; cdr3_aa: CASSRPGQHNEQFF; cdr3_nt: TGTGCCAGCAGTCGGCCGGGACAGCACAATGAGCAGTTCTTC
v_call: TRBV7-3; j_call: TRBJ2-1; clone_size: .; d_call: TRBD1; cdr3_aa: CASSLTGQDNGQFF; cdr3_nt: TGTGCCAGCAGCCTAACGGGACAGGACAATGGGCAGTTCTTC
v_call: TRBV11-1; j_call: TRBJ2-7; clone_size: .; d_call: .; cdr3_aa: CASSLGPLYEQYF; cdr3_nt: TGTGCCAGCAGCTTAGGACCCCTGTACGAGCAGTACTTC
v_call: TRBV27; j_call: TRBJ2-7; clone_size: .; d_call: TRBD2; cdr3_aa: CASSLSGLAGYEQYF; cdr3_nt: TGTGCCAGCAGTTTATCTGGACTAGCGGGGTACGAGCAGTACTTC